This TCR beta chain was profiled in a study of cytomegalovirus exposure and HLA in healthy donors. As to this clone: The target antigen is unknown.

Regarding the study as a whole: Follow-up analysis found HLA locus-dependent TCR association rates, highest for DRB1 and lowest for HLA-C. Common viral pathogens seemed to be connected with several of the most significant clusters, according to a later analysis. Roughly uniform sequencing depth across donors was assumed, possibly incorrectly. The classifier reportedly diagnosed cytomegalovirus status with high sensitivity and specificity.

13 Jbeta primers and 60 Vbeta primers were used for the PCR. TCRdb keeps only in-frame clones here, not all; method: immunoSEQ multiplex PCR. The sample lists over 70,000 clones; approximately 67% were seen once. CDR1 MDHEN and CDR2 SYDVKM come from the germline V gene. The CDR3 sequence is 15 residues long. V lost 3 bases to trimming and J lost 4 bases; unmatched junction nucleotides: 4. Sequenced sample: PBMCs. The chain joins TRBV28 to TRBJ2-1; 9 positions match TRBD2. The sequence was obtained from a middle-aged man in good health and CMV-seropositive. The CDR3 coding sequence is TGTGCCAGCAGTTTCTCTAGCGGGGTATACAATGAGCAGTTCTTC. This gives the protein CASSFSSGVYNEQFF. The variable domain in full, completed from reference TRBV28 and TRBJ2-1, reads DVKVTQSSRYLVKRTGEKVFLECVQDMDHENMFWYRQDPGLGLRLIYFSYDVKMKEKGDIPEGYSVSREKKERFSLILESASTNQTSMYLCASSFSSGVYNEQFFGPGTRLTVL.